The T cell receptor beta chain described here comes from a study of CD8 T cells in ankylosing spondylitis. Findings and limits, study-wide: What seemed typical of ankylosing spondylitis blood was a TCR beta motif built from about 8 highly homologous variants.

This clonotype was observed many times. Its antigen is unidentified. With molecular barcodes, quantitative 5'-RACE was used to make the TCR beta libraries. TCRdb fed the 5' RACE reads into MiXCR, producing one record per CDR3 protein. The sample holds a few hundred thousand distinct CDR3 sequences, around a tenth seen once. The CDR3 totals 14 residues. V shed 5 bases and J shed 0 bases, with 8 bases lying between them. The receptor was derived from a female donor with ankylosing spondylitis or in good health (not recorded which). The chain is built from TRBV12-3 or TRBV12-4 and TRBJ1-5; no reliable D call. Sample: blood, either unsorted or a sorted T cell fraction (not recorded which). CDR3 amino acids: CASSPSGSNQPQHF. In nucleotides, the CDR3 is TGTGCCAGCAGTCCCTCGGGTAGCAATCAGCCCCAGCATTTT.